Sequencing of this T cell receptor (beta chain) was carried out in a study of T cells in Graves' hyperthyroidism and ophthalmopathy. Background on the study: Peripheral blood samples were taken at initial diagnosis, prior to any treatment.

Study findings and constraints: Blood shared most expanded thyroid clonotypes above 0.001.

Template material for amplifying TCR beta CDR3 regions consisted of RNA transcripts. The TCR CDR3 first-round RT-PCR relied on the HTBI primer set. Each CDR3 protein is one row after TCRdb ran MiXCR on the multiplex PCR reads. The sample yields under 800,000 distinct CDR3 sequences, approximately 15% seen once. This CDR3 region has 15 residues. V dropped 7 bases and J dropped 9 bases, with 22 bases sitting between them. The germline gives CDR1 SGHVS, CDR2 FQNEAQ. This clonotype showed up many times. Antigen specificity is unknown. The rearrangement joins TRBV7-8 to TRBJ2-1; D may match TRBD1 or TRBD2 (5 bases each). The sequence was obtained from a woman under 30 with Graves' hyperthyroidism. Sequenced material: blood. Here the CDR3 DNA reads TGTGCCAGCAACCCAATTTTGGGTAAGGGACCTGAGCAGTTCTTC. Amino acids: CASNPILGKGPEQFF.